The 16 T cell receptor beta chains reported below all come from one sample, sequenced in a study of tumor-infiltrating lymphocytes in localized non-small cell lung cancer. Some clones are missing from TCRdb's copy, which holds only in-frame ones; the method was immunoSEQ multiplex PCR. The table includes some 9,500 clones, approximately 82% detected once. Sequences were obtained from lung tumor tissue. Receptors were obtained from a human donor with non-small cell lung cancer.

The chain recombines TRBV18 with TRBJ1-2; possibly TRBD1 for D (5 bases). Deletions cut 4 bases from V and 3 bases from J, with 15 bases between. The CDR3 has 15 amino acids. Germline V lookup: CDR1 KGHSH, CDR2 LQKENI. Written as DNA, the CDR3 is TGTGCCAGCTCACGGGACCCATCCCCCTACTATGGCTACACCTTC. Amino acid sequence: CASSRDPSPYYGYTF.

This clone was picked up a small number of times. This sequence joins TRBV7-8 and TRBJ2-7, with D possibly matching TRBD1 (5 bases). Per germline, CDR1 SGHVS and CDR2 FQNEAQ. The CDR3 spans 16 residues. Trimming left V 0 bases short and J 4 bases short, with 16 bases between. For the CDR3, the DNA is TGTGCCAGCAGCTTAGCGATCCAGGGTGTTGGATACGAGCAGTACTTC. Residues: CASSLAIQGVGYEQYF.

This clone has only a few counts. The sample contains more than one DNA sequence encoding this CDR3. The rearrangement uses TRBV5-1 and TRBJ1-4; D might be TRBD1 (5 bases). Trimming pared 4 bases from V and 1 base from J, leaving 11 bases between. Germline V gene lookup returns CDR1 SGHRS and CDR2 YFSETQ. The CDR3 totals 15 residues. DNA for the CDR3: TGCGCCAGCAGCGCGGCAGACAGAACTAATGAAAAACTGTTTTTT. The encoded protein is CASSAADRTNEKLFF.

This sequence joins TRBV15 and TRBJ2-6, with a tentative D call TRBD1 (5 bases). Germline CDR1 LNHNV, CDR2 YYDKDF (reference sequence). V lost 1 base to trimming and J lost 1 base, with 14 bases between them. The CDR3 sequence is 18 residues long. The CDR3 bases are TGTGCCACCAGCAGAGCGGATCAGGGAAATTCTGGGGCCAACGTCCTGACTTTC. This sequence encodes CATSRADQGNSGANVLTF.

This clone was detected only a few times. The rearrangement uses TRBV7-9 and TRBJ1-5, with 9 bases identical to TRBD1. CDR1 and CDR2 (germline): SEHNR, FQNEAQ (reference sequence). The CDR3 sequence is 15 residues long. V dropped 1 base and J dropped 6; count of bases not matched to a gene: 4. CDR3 protein: CASSLEGTGSQPQHF. The CDR3 coding sequence is TGTGCCAGCAGCTTAGAGGGGACAGGGAGTCAGCCCCAGCATTTT.

The rearrangement joins TRBV5-1 to TRBJ1-5, with unresolved D. Deletions cut 4 bases from V and 0 bases from J, with 20 bases between. This CDR3 spans 18 amino acids. In germline, CDR1 is SGHRS, CDR2 YFSETQ. The CDR3 DNA reads as TGCGCCAGCAGCCCCGGATGGGCAAGGGTTGATAGCAATCAGCCCCAGCATTTT. It is translated as CASSPGWARVDSNQPQHF.

This clone was counted once. This chain joins TRBV7-2 and TRBJ2-5, with D perhaps matching TRBD2 (5 bases). CDR1 SGHTA and CDR2 FQGNSA come from the germline V gene. This CDR3 has 17 residues. The V end lost 1 base, the J end lost 4 bases, and 19 bases lay between the germline ends. In nucleotides, the CDR3 is TGTGCCAGCAGCTTAGTGCTCCGCAGCGGTCGGGGAGAGACCCAGTACTTC. Translated, it gives CASSLVLRSGRGETQYF.

This clone was picked up a small number of times. The chain carries TRBV7-3 and TRBJ2-7, with D perhaps TRBD1 or TRBD2 (5 bases each). This CDR3 spans 15 amino acids. Trimming left V 5 bases short and J 4 bases short, with 18 bases between. Germline CDR1 and CDR2: SGHTA and FQGTGA. CDR3 bases: TGTGCCAGCAGCCAGGGACCGAGCCTTTGGTACGAGCAGTACTTC. This gives the protein CASSQGPSLWYEQYF.

The gene calls are TRBV11-2 and TRBJ2-2, with TRBD1 matching over 7 bases. Germline V CDR1 and CDR2: SGHAT, FQNNGV. CDR3 length equals 16 residues. Unmatched junction bases numbered 6, after V lost 1 base and J lost 4 bases. This CDR3 is CASSLVSGQVTGELFF. The CDR3 nucleotides are TGTGCCAGCAGCTTAGTGTCCGGACAGGTCACCGGGGAGCTGTTTTTT.

The gene calls are TRBV4-1 and TRBJ1-4; TRBD1 matches 9 bases. The CDR3 is 16 amino acids. In germline, CDR1 is MGHRA, CDR2 YSYEKL. V dropped 4 bases and J dropped 3; count of bases not matched to a gene: 6. The DNA for the CDR3 is TGCGCCAGCAGCCCGGGACAGGGAAGGGCTAATGAAAAACTGTTTTTT. It codes for CASSPGQGRANEKLFF.

This clone showed up just once. This CDR3 reads CASSQVGPVGGSGYTF. Written as DNA, the CDR3 is TGTGCCAGCAGCCAAGTGGGTCCGGTTGGTGGTAGTGGCTACACCTTC. The V call is TRBV4-2, the J call TRBJ1-2; D unclear. The CDR3 sequence is 16 residues long. Germline values: CDR1 LGHNA, CDR2 YNFKEQ. Trimming pared 1 base from V and 7 bases from J, leaving 19 bases between.

The chain uses TRBV4-1 and TRBJ2-5, with 8 bases identical to TRBD1. V was clipped by 1 base and J by 4 bases; unmatched bases: 8. CDR1 and CDR2 from the germline V gene are MGHRA and YSYEKL. This CDR3 is 16 amino acids long. The CDR3 here is CASSQGLGQVTETQYF. DNA for the CDR3: TGCGCCAGCAGCCAAGGGCTGGGACAGGTCACAGAGACCCAGTACTTC.

The chain recombines TRBV7-8 with TRBJ1-4; possible D gene TRBD1, 5 bases. CDR1 and CDR2 (germline): SGHVS, FQNEAQ. V was shortened by 2 bases and J by 0 bases, with 16 bases between the two germline ends. This CDR3 region has 18 residues. The CDR3 spells CASSLRAGKGTTNEKLFF. CDR3 bases: TGTGCCAGCAGCTTACGAGCAGGGAAGGGCACAACTAATGAAAAACTGTTTTTT.

The chain joins TRBV2 to TRBJ2-1, with TRBD1 identical over 11 bases. CDR1 SNHLY and CDR2 FYNNEI come from the germline V gene. Trimming took 4 bases from V and 9 from J; bases not matched to a gene: 11. The CDR3 spans 16 residues. The CDR3 loop reads CASSGTGGLGSGEQFF. The CDR3 DNA is TGTGCCAGCAGTGGGACAGGGGGCTTGGGGTCGGGTGAGCAGTTCTTC.

J is TRBJ2-6 and V is TRBV9; possible D gene TRBD2, 7 bases. With 3 bases removed from V and 0 bases from J, the gap between germline ends came to 22 bases. This CDR3 contains 20 residues. CDR1 SGDLS and CDR2 YYNGEE come from the germline V gene. The CDR3 bases are TGTGCCAGCAGCGCCCTGCAGACGACGGGGGGCGGCTCTGGGGCCAACGTCCTGACTTTC. Protein sequence: CASSALQTTGGGSGANVLTF.

The sample holds a few counts of this clone. The chain is built from TRBV6-1 and TRBJ1-2; perhaps TRBD1 as D (6 bases). The CDR3 extends over 15 amino acids. V was clipped by 11 bases and J by 1 base, with 20 bases between them. In germline, CDR1 is MNHNS, CDR2 SASEGT. The CDR3 reads CASGTRDHHNYGYTF. The CDR3 DNA reads as TGTGCCTCGGGGACAAGGGATCATCATAACTATGGCTACACCTTC.